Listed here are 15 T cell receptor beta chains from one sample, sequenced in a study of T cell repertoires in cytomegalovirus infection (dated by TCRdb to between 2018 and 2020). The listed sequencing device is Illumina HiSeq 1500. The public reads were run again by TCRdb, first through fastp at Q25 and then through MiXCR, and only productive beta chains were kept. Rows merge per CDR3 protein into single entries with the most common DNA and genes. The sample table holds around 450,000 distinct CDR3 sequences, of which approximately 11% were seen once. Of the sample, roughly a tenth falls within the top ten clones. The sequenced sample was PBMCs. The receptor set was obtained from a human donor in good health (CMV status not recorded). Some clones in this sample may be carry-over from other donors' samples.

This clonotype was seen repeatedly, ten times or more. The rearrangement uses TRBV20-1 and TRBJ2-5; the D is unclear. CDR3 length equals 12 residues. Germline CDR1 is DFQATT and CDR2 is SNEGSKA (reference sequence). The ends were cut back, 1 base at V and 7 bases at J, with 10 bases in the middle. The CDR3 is CSARGISGTQYF. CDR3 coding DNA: TGCAGTGCTAGAGGTATATCCGGGACCCAGTACTTC.

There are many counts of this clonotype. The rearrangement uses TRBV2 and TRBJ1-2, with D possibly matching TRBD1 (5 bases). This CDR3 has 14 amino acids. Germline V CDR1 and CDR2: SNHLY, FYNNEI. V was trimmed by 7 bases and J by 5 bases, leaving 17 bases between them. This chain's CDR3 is CASTPGGTDYGYTF. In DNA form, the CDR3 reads TGTGCCAGCACCCCTGGGGGGACGGATTATGGCTACACCTTC.

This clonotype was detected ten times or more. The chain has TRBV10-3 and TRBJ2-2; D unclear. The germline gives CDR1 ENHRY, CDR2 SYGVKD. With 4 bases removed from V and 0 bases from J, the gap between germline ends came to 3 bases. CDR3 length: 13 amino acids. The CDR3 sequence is CAISAANTGELFF. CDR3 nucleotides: TGTGCCATCAGTGCTGCGAACACCGGGGAGCTGTTTTTT.

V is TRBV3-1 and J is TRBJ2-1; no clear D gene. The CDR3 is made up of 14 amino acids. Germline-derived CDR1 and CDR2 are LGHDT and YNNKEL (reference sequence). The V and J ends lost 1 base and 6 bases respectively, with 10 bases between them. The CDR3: CASSQGHTSNEQFF. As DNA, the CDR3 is TGTGCCAGCAGCCAAGGCCATACCTCCAATGAGCAGTTCTTC.

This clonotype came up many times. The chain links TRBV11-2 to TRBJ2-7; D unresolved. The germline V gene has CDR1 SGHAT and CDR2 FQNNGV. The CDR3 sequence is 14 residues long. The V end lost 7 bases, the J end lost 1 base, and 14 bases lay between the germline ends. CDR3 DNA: TGTGCCAGCACCGACCCGGCAGGATCCTACGAGCAGTACTTC. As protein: CASTDPAGSYEQYF.

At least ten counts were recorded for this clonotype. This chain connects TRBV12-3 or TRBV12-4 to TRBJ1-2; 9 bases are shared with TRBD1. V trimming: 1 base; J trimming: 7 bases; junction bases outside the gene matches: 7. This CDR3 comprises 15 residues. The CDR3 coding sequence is TGTGCCAGCAGTTTAGGTGGGACAGGGTGGAGTGGCTACACCTTC. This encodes CASSLGGTGWSGYTF.

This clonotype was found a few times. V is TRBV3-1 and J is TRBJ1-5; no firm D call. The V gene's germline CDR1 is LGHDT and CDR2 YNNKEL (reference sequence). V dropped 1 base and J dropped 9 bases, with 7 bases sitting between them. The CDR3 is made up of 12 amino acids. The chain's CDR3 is CASSQGVRPQHF. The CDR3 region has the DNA TGTGCCAGCAGCCAAGGGGTACGGCCCCAGCATTTT. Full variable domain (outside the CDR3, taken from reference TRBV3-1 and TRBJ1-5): DTAVSQTPKYLVTQMGNDKSIKCEQNLGHDTMYWYKQDSKKFLKIMFSYNNKELIINETVPNRFSPKSPDKAHLNLHINSLELGDSAVYFCASSQGVRPQHFGDGTRLSIL.

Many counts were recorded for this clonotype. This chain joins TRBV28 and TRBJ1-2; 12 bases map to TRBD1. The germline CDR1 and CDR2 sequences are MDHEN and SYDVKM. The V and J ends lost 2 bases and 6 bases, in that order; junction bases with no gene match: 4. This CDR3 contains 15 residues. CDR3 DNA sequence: TGTGCCAGCAGTTTAAGGGACAGGGGGCAGGATGGCTACACCTTC. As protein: CASSLRDRGQDGYTF.

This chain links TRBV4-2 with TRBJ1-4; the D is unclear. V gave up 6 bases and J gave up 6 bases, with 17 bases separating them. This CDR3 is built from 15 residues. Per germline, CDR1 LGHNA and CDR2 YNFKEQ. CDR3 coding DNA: TGTGCCAGCAGAGATAGGCCGGGAGGTGATGAAAAACTGTTTTTT. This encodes CASRDRPGGDEKLFF.

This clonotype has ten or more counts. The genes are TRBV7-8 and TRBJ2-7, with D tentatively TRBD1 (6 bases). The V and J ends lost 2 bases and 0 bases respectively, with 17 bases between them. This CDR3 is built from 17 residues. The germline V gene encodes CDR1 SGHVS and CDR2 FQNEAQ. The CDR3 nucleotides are TGTGCCAGCAGCTTAAGCGCGGGCAGGGGTGCCTCCTACGAGCAGTACTTC. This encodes CASSLSAGRGASYEQYF.

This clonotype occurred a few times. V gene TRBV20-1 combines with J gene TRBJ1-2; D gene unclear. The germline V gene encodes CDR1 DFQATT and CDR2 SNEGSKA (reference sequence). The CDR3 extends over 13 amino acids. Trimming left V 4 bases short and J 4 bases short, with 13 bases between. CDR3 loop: CSATITEIYGYTF. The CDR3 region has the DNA TGCAGTGCTACCATCACAGAGATCTATGGCTACACCTTC.

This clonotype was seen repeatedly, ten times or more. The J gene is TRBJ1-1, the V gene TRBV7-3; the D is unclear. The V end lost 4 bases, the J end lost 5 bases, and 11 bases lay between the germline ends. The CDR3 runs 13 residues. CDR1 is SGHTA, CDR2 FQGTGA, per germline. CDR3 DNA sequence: TGTGCCAGCAGCTCCGTTCCTAGGACTGAAGCTTTCTTT. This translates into CASSSVPRTEAFF.

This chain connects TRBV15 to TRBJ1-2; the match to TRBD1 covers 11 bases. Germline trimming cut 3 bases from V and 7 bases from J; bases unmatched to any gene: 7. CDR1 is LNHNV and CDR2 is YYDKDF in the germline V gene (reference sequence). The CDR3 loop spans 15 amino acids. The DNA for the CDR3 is TGTGCCACCAGCAGCTACGGGACAGGGGGTTTTGGCTACACCTTC. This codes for CATSSYGTGGFGYTF.

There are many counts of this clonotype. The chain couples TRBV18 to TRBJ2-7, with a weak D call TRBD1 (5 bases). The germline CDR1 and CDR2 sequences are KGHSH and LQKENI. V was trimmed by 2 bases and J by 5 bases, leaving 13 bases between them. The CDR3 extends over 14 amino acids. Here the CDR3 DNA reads TGTGCCAGCTCACCAAGCTCCCCAGGGAACGAGCAGTACTTC. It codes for CASSPSSPGNEQYF. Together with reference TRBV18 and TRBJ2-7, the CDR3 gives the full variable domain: NAGVMQNPRHLVRRRGQEARLRCSPMKGHSHVYWYRQLPEEGLKFMVYLQKENIIDESGMPKERFSAEFPKEGPSILRIQQVVRGDSAAYFCASSPSSPGNEQYFGPGTRLTVT.

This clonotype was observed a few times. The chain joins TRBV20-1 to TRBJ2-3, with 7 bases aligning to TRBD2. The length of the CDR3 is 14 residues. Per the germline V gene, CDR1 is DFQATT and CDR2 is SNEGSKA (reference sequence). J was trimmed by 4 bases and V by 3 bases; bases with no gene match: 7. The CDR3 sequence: CSASSSGESDTQYF. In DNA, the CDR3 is TGCAGTGCTAGTTCCAGCGGGGAATCAGATACGCAGTATTTT.